The clone carrying this T cell receptor (beta chain) was detected a few times. Antigen specificity is unknown. One entry per CDR3 protein results from TCRdb running MiXCR on the 5' RACE reads. This table has some 350,000 distinct CDR3 sequences, around 4.1% appearing once. This record comes from a study of T cells after yellow fever vaccination. The study, taken as a whole, reports: Subsequent booster samples again held most clones from primary vaccination (around 96% CD4, 88% CD8).

The germline gives CDR1 DFQATT, CDR2 SNEGSKA (reference sequence). The CDR3 sequence is 14 residues long. The junction had 9 bases not matched to a gene; V was cut back by 3 bases and J by 5 bases. The chain is built from TRBV20-1 and TRBJ1-2, with TRBD1 matching over 7 bases. This receptor was taken from a man between 18 and 29 years old who received the YFV17D yellow fever vaccine. Sequencing used PBMCs, obtained 5 days after the yellow fever booster vaccination. This chain's CDR3 is CSASWRTGPYGYTF. CDR3 DNA: TGCAGTGCTAGTTGGAGGACAGGACCTTATGGCTACACCTTC.